This TCR beta chain came from a study of regulatory T cells in long-lasting Graves disease. Study summary: For a period under 3 months, newly diagnosed Graves' patients had taken antithyroid drugs.

For TCR beta, libraries came from iRepertoire HTBI primers and Arm-PCR of CDR3 regions. TCRdb re-called the multiplex PCR reads through MiXCR, storing one row per CDR3 protein. The repertoire holds around 250,000 distinct CDR3 sequences, with 20% to 25% as singletons. The V gene's germline CDR1 is SEHNR and CDR2 FQNEAQ (reference sequence). CDR3 length equals 13 residues. The V end lost 8 bases, the J end lost 9 bases, and 17 bases lay between the germline ends. Indicated time point: newly diagnosed GD, antithyroid drugs for less than 3 months. PBMC RNA was the source of the TCR library. From an endocrinology department in Xi'an, China, came the patients. Notes on this clonotype: As yet, its antigen is unknown. This likely came from a read error, as a far larger clone is one base away.

Study results and limitations: A greater number of public clonotypes (about 2,900) was shared by persistent patients than by new patients (roughly 930). Newly diagnosed disease favored TRBV20-1 and TRBJ2-1 over persistent disease.

Material: peripheral blood mononuclear cells (PBMCs), obtained at new diagnosis, from a patient treated with antithyroid drugs. This TCR came from a female donor with Graves disease. This chain connects TRBV7-9 to TRBJ2-1; TRBD1 is a possible D gene (6 bases). CDR3 coding DNA: TGTGCCAGCGGCCCCGAAGGGGGACGTGAGCAGTTCTTC. Its protein product is CASGPEGGREQFF.